The 22 T cell receptor beta chains below come from one sample, sequenced in a study of regulatory T cells in long-lasting Graves disease. The time point is: newly diagnosed GD, antithyroid drugs for less than 3 months. RNA from PBMCs was the source of the TCR library. According to the study, TCR beta libraries were built with iRepertoire HTBI primers and CDR3-region Arm-PCR. TCRdb reprocessed the multiplex PCR reads via MiXCR and lists one record per CDR3 protein. The sample has 350,000 to 550,000 distinct CDR3 sequences, 14% seen once. In addition, the sample was reused for a study of T cells in Graves' hyperthyroidism and ophthalmopathy.

This sample comprised peripheral blood mononuclear cells (PBMCs), obtained at new diagnosis, from a patient treated with antithyroid drugs. The receptors here all came from a woman in her forties or fifties with Graves disease.

This clonotype has a count of ten or more. The chain couples TRBV10-3 to TRBJ1-5; D call uncertain. Looked up from germline, CDR1 is ENHRY and CDR2 is SYGVKD. Trimming removed 3 bases at V and 7 bases at J, with 10 bases between. The CDR3 is made up of 13 amino acids. The DNA for the CDR3 is TGTGCCATCAGTGACAGGCCACCCCAGCCCCAGCATTTT. As protein: CAISDRPPQPQHF.

This clonotype was seen repeatedly, ten times or more. The J gene is TRBJ2-5, the V gene TRBV6-1, with no clear D. V lost 6 bases, J lost 2 bases, and 10 bases lay in between. The CDR3 sequence is 13 residues long. The V gene's germline CDR1 is MNHNS and CDR2 SASEGT. CDR3: CASSRAEQETQYF. CDR3 bases: TGTGCCAGCAGCCGGGCAGAACAAGAGACCCAGTACTTC.

This clonotype was seen many times. This rearrangement joins TRBV7-2 to TRBJ2-5, with D perhaps matching TRBD2 (5 bases). The V gene's germline CDR1 is SGHTA and CDR2 FQGNSA. The CDR3 is 15 residues long. Trimming left V 3 bases short and J 4 bases short, with 15 bases between. CDR3 sequence (DNA): TGTGCCAGCAGCTTGGGAGCTGTTCAAGGAGAGACCCAGTACTTC. Amino acids: CASSLGAVQGETQYF.

The V and J genes are TRBV18 and TRBJ2-7; 8 nucleotides line up with TRBD2. CDR3 size: 14 residues. V was clipped by 5 bases and J by 5 bases; unmatched bases: 8. Germline V CDR1 and CDR2: KGHSH, LQKENI. CDR3 in amino acids: CASSKPGLDHEQYF. The CDR3 coding sequence is TGTGCCAGCTCAAAACCGGGACTAGACCACGAGCAGTACTTC. The variable domain in full, with the rest retrieved from reference TRBV18 and TRBJ2-7, is NAGVMQNPRHLVRRRGQEARLRCSPMKGHSHVYWYRQLPEEGLKFMVYLQKENIIDESGMPKERFSAEFPKEGPSILRIQQVVRGDSAAYFCASSKPGLDHEQYFGPGTRLTVT.

This clonotype came up a few times. The V gene is TRBV5-4, the J gene TRBJ2-1, with 8 bases lining up with TRBD2. Germline loops: CDR1 SGHNT, CDR2 YYREEE (reference sequence). This CDR3 comprises 14 residues. V lost 7 bases and J lost 4; bases outside the gene matches: 7. The CDR3 loop reads CASRSGSFYNEQFF. The CDR3 nucleotides read TGTGCCAGCCGCAGCGGGAGTTTTTACAATGAGCAGTTCTTC.

There are many counts of this clonotype. The chain recombines TRBV30 with TRBJ2-7; D gene uncertain. The V and J ends lost 2 bases and 3 bases respectively, with 8 bases between them. The CDR3 loop spans 12 amino acids. Per germline, CDR1 GTSNPN and CDR2 SVGIG (reference sequence). This chain's CDR3 is CAWSREFYEQYF. The CDR3 coding sequence is TGTGCCTGGAGTAGGGAATTCTACGAGCAGTACTTC.

This clonotype has a count of ten or more. The chain uses TRBV2 and TRBJ1-2; TRBD1 is a possible D gene (6 bases). Germline V lookup: CDR1 SNHLY, CDR2 FYNNEI. Trimming cost V 5 bases and J 3 bases, with 19 bases left between them. This CDR3 has 16 amino acids. CDR3 residues: CASSIDRDTGDYGYTF. The CDR3 region has the DNA TGTGCCAGCAGTATCGACCGGGACACGGGGGACTATGGCTACACCTTC.

This clonotype was seen more than once but under ten times. This chain links TRBV4-1 with TRBJ2-7; 9 nucleotides line up with TRBD2. Per the germline V gene, CDR1 is MGHRA and CDR2 is YSYEKL. V dropped 0 bases and J dropped 7; count of bases not matched to a gene: 13. The CDR3 contains 17 residues. The CDR3 DNA sequence: TGCGCCAGCAGCCAAGATAGGATGGGACTAGCTTCGCGGGAGCAGTACTTC. It is translated as CASSQDRMGLASREQYF.

This clonotype was seen only a few times. The chain couples TRBV6-1 to TRBJ1-5; tentative D call: TRBD1 (5 bases). The CDR3 has 14 amino acids. Germline loops: CDR1 MNHNS, CDR2 SASEGT. V lost 3 bases, J lost 5 bases, and 11 bases lay in between. In DNA, the CDR3 is TGTGCCAGCAGTGAGGGACGGCCTTATCAGCCCCAGCATTTT. Protein: CASSEGRPYQPQHF.

About this clonotype: A much larger clonotype is one base distant, so this may be a read error. The rearrangement joins TRBV11-1 to TRBJ2-5, with D maybe TRBD2 (6 bases). This CDR3 spans 15 amino acids. CDR1 and CDR2 (germline): SGHAT, FQDESV (reference sequence). The CDR3 DNA is TGTGCCAGCAGCTCAGTAGGACTCGGAGGGGAGACCCGGTACTTC. It encodes CASSSVGLGGETRYF. Combining the CDR3 with reference TRBV11-1 and TRBJ2-5 gives the whole variable domain EAEVAQSPRYKITEKSQAVAFWCDPISGHATLYWYRQILGQGPELLVQFQDESVVDDSQLPKDRFSAERLKGVDSTLKIQPAELGDSAMYLCASSSVGLGGETRYFGPGTRLLVL.

This clonotype was recorded at least ten times. One end of the junction does not line up with germline, which may come from a read error. The gene calls are TRBV28 and TRBJ2-1, with D hard to call. Germline V gene data show CDR1 as MDHEN and CDR2 as SYDVKM. The CDR3 extends over 12 amino acids. The CDR3 bases are TGCGCCAGCAGCTTGATTTACAATGAGCAGTTCTTC. Translation: CASSLIYNEQFF.

This chain links TRBV28 with TRBJ2-6; D call uncertain. V gave up 6 bases and J gave up 0 bases, with 12 bases separating them. This CDR3 has 16 residues. Germline CDR1 is MDHEN and CDR2 is SYDVKM. In DNA form, the CDR3 reads TGTGCCAGCAGCTCCCGGAGACACTCTGGGGCCAACGTCCTGACTTTC. It yields the protein CASSSRRHSGANVLTF.

This clonotype was detected many times. The CDR3 reads CASSSRDNGLAEPLSAYEQYF. The CDR3 coding sequence is TGTGCCAGCAGTTCTCGGGACAACGGACTAGCGGAGCCTCTTTCAGCCTACGAGCAGTACTTC. The J gene is TRBJ2-7, the V gene TRBV27, with 10 positions matching TRBD2. CDR1 MNHEY and CDR2 SMNVEV come from the germline V gene (reference sequence). Losses at the gene ends were 4 bases for V and 2 bases for J; bases not matched to a gene: 23. There are 21 residues in the CDR3.

In its sample, this clonotype was seen many times. This chain uses TRBV12-3 or TRBV12-4 with TRBJ1-1, with D tentatively TRBD1 (6 bases). The CDR3 totals 11 residues. Trimming left V 10 bases short and J 3 bases short, with 9 bases between. Here the CDR3 DNA reads TGTGCCATACAGGGTTACACTGAAGCTTTCTTT. Translation: CAIQGYTEAFF.

The sample holds many counts of this clonotype. V and J are TRBV5-1 and TRBJ2-3, with 7 bases matching TRBD1. The germline V gene has CDR1 SGHRS and CDR2 YFSETQ. V dropped 3 bases and J dropped 2; count of bases not matched to a gene: 15. The CDR3 consists of 18 residues. The CDR3 region has the DNA TGCGCCAGCAGCTCTACCAAGCGAACAGGGGTCCTCACAGATACGCAGTATTTT. Translating it yields CASSSTKRTGVLTDTQYF.

Concerning this clonotype itself: It may be a read error: a sequence one base away is much more abundant. The chain employs TRBV28 and TRBJ2-7; weak D call: TRBD1 (5 bases). CDR1 and CDR2 from the germline V gene are MDHEN and SYDVKM. The CDR3 covers 15 residues. V was cut by 1 base and J by 5 bases, with 15 bases left in between. The CDR3 nucleotides read TGTGCCAGCAGTTTATACCAAGGGATAGGGGACGAGCAGTACTTC. It is translated as CASSLYQGIGDEQYF. The variable domain in full, completed from reference TRBV28 and TRBJ2-7, reads DVKVTQSSRYLVKRTGEKVFLECVQDMDHENMFWYRQDPGLGLRLIYFSYDVKMKEKGDIPEGYSVSREKKERFSLILESASTNQTSMYLCASSLYQGIGDEQYFGPGTRLTVT.

The table lists this clonotype with many counts. The rearrangement uses TRBV11-2 and TRBJ2-7; weak D call: TRBD2 (6 bases). V dropped 1 base and J dropped 2 bases, with 12 bases sitting between them. CDR1 is SGHAT and CDR2 is FQNNGV in the germline V gene. The CDR3 has 15 amino acids. CDR3 nucleotides: TGTGCCAGCAGCTTAGCCCGGGAGACCCCCTACGAGCAGTACTTC. Its translation: CASSLARETPYEQYF. The variable domain in full, with the rest retrieved from reference TRBV11-2 and TRBJ2-7, is EAGVAQSPRYKIIEKRQSVAFWCNPISGHATLYWYQQILGQGPKLLIQFQNNGVVDDSQLPKDRFSAERLKGVDSTLKIQPAKLEDSAVYLCASSLARETPYEQYFGPGTRLTVT.

This clonotype was found many times. The gene calls are TRBV28 and TRBJ1-5, with 8 nucleotides matching TRBD1. The germline V gene has CDR1 MDHEN and CDR2 SYDVKM. J gave up 2 bases and V 6 bases, and 3 bases lay outside the gene matches. The CDR3 contains 14 residues. The CDR3 bases are TGTGCCAGCAGACAACAGGGGGGCAATCAGCCCCAGCATTTT. Its protein is CASRQQGGNQPQHF.

This clonotype turned up a few times. The J gene is TRBJ2-7, the V gene TRBV7-2; no reliable D call. The CDR3 spans 14 residues. CDR1 is SGHTA and CDR2 is FQGNSA in the germline V gene. Trimming pared 2 bases from V and 2 bases from J, leaving 10 bases between. The DNA for the CDR3 is TGTGCCAGCAGCTTATTGACGAGCACCTACGAGCAGTACTTC. Translation: CASSLLTSTYEQYF.

This clonotype was observed many times. V usage is TRBV11-2 and J usage is TRBJ2-5, with TRBD2 as a possible D gene (6 bases). The CDR3 consists of 16 residues. V was clipped by 5 bases and J by 5 bases, with 21 bases between them. Germline loops: CDR1 SGHAT, CDR2 FQNNGV. The CDR3 nucleotides are TGTGCCAGCAGCCTAAAAAGGGACTCCTGGTTGGAGACCCAGTACTTC. Translated, it gives CASSLKRDSWLETQYF.

This clonotype was seen repeatedly, ten times or more. The chain links TRBV2 to TRBJ2-7; 13 nucleotides agree with TRBD2. The V gene end was trimmed by 4 bases and the J gene end by 5 bases; junction bases not matched to a gene: 5. The CDR3 totals 15 residues. Germline CDR1 and CDR2: SNHLY and FYNNEI. CDR3 loop: CASSGTSGRSDEQYF. Here the CDR3 DNA reads TGTGCCAGCAGTGGGACTAGCGGGAGAAGTGACGAGCAGTACTTC.

This clonotype turned up a few times. The V call is TRBV7-7, the J call TRBJ2-3; D is perhaps TRBD2 (7 bases). Trimming stripped 5 bases from V and 4 bases from J, with 16 bases between. The CDR3 runs to 15 residues. Germline V gives CDR1 SSHAT, CDR2 FNYEAQ (reference sequence). Written as DNA, the CDR3 is TGTGCCAGCAGCCCGAGGGCGGGGGCGGCAGATACGCAGTATTTT. This codes for CASSPRAGAADTQYF.